This T cell receptor beta chain was sequenced for a study of blood T cell repertoires in COVID-19. This clone was seen a few times. The CDR3 runs to 14 residues. V lost 3 bases to trimming and J lost 5 bases; unmatched junction nucleotides: 3. From germline, CDR1 is MNHEY and CDR2 SMNVEV (reference sequence). Authors' processing steps: Amplification of reference gene primers was used by the study to estimate nucleated cell counts. Here immunoSEQ multiplex PCR was the method, and the copy in TCRdb shows in-frame clones only, minus some. The DNA gave D and trimming, while V, J and clone size come from that table. The profile shows more than 200,000 clones, 70% to 85% of them singletons.

The V and J genes are TRBV27 and TRBJ1-5, with 8 bases matching TRBD1. The origin of this receptor is a woman between 40 and 50 years old who had recovered from COVID-19. Sequenced material: peripheral blood. In DNA form, the CDR3 reads TGTGCCAGCAGTTTCAGGGGGCACGATCAGCCCCAGCATTTT. Translated: CASSFRGHDQPQHF.